There are a few counts of the clone carrying this T cell receptor (beta chain). Antigen: not known. Libraries were prepared by immunoSEQ multiplex PCR; TCRdb keeps only in-frame clonotypes and omits some of them. The sample carries tens of thousands of clones, roughly 54% recorded once. The germline CDR1 and CDR2 sequences are ENHRY and SYGVKD. Trimming cost V 4 bases and J 1 base, with 10 bases left between them. CDR3 length: 14 amino acids. The data originate from a study of cytotoxic CD8 clonotypes in ibrutinib-treated CLL. Whole-study results and caveats: T-cell clonality at baseline went above that of age-matched healthy donors and rose and fell with circulating CD8+ T-cell counts.

The receptor was isolated from a human donor with chronic lymphocytic leukemia. This sequence joins TRBV10-3 and TRBJ1-2; D is uncertain. The source was PBMCs, collected at disease progression, from a patient treated with ibrutinib. The CDR3 here is CAISGSPVNYGYTF. In nucleotides, the CDR3 is TGTGCCATCAGTGGATCCCCGGTTAACTATGGCTACACCTTC.